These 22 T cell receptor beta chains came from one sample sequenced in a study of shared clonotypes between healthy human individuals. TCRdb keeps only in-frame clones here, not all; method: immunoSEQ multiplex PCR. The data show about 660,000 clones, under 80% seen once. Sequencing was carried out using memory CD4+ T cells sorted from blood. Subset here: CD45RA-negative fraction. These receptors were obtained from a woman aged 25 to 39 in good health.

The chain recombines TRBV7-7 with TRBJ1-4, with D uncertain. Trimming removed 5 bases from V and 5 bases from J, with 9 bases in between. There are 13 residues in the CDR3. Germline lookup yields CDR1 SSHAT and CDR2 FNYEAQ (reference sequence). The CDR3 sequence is CASSRDTNEKLFF. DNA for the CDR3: TGTGCCAGCAGCCGCGACACGAATGAAAAACTGTTTTTT.

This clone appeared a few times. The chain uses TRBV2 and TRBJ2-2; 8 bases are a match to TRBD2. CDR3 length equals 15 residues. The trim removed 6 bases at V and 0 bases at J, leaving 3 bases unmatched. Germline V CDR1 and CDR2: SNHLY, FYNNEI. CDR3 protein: CASSRTSSNTGELFF. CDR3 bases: TGTGCCAGCAGCCGGACTAGCTCGAACACCGGGGAGCTGTTTTTT.

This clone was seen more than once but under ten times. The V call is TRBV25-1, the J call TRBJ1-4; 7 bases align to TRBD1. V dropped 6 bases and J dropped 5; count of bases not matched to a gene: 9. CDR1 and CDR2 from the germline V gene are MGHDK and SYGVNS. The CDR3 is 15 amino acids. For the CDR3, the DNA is TGTGCCAGCAGGAAATTGGGACAGATGAATGAAAAACTGTTTTTT. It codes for CASRKLGQMNEKLFF.

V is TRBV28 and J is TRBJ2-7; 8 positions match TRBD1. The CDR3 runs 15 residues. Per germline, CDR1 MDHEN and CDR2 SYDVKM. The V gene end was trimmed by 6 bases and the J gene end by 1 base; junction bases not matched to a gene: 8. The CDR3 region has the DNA TGTGCCAGCAGCCGCGCAGGACAGGGATCCTACGAGCAGTACTTC. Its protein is CASSRAGQGSYEQYF.

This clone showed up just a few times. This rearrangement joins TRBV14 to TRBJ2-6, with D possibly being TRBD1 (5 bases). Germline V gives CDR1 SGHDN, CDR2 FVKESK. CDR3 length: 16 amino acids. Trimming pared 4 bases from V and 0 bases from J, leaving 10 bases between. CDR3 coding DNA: TGTGCCAGCAGCCGGGGCAGTTACTCTGGGGCCAACGTCCTGACTTTC. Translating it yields CASSRGSYSGANVLTF.

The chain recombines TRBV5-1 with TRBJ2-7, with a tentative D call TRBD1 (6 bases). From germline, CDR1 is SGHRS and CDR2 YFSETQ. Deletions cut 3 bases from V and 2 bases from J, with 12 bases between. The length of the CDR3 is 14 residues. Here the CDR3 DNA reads TGCGCCAGCAGCTCGGCCGCAGGGGCCTACGAGCAGTACTTC. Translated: CASSSAAGAYEQYF.

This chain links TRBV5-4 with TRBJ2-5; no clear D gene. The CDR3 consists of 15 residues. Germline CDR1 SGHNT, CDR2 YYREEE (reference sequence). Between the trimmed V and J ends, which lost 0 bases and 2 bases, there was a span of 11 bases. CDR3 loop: CASSLGRANQETQYF. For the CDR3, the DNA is TGTGCCAGCAGCTTGGGTAGGGCGAATCAAGAGACCCAGTACTTC.

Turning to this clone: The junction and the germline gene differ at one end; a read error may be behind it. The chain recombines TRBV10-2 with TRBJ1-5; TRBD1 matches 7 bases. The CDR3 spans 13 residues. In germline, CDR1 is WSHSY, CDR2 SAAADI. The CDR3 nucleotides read TGCGCCAGCCAGCGGGACAGCAGTCAGCCCCAGCATTTT. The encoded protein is CASQRDSSQPQHF.

For the CDR3, the DNA is TGCGCCACCGCTCAACTTAAGACCACAGATACGCAGTATTTT. Protein sequence: CATAQLKTTDTQYF. The gene calls are TRBV10-2 and TRBJ2-3; no reliable D call. CDR1 WSHSY and CDR2 SAAADI come from the germline V gene. This CDR3 region has 14 residues. Trimming took off 10 bases at V and 2 bases at J, with 16 bases between the two ends.

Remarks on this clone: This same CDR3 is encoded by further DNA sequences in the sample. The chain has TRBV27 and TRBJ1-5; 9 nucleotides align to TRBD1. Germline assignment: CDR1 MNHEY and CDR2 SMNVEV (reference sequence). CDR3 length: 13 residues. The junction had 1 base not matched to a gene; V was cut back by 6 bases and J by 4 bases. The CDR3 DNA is TGTGCCAGCAGAGGACAGGGGAATCAGCCCCAGCATTTT. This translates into CASRGQGNQPQHF.

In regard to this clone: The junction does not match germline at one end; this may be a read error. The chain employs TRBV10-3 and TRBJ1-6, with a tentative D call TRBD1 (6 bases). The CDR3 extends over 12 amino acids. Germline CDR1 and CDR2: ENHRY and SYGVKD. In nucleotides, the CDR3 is TGTGCCATCAGTGGAAGTCTGGACAGCTTCTACTTT. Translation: CAISGSLDSFYF.

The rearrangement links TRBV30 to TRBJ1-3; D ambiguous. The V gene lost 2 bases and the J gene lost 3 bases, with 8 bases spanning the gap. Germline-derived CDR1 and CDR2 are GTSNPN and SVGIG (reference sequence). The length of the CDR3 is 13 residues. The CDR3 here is CAWSKISGNTIYF. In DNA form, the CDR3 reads TGTGCCTGGAGTAAAATCAGTGGAAACACCATATATTTT.

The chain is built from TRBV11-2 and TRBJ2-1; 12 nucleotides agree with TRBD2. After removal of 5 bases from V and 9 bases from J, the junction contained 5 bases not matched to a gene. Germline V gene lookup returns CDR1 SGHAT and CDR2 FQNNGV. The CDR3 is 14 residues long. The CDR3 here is CASSEASGRAEQFF. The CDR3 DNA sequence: TGTGCCAGCAGCGAAGCTAGCGGGAGGGCTGAGCAGTTCTTC. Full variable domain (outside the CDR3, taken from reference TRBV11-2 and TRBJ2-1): EAGVAQSPRYKIIEKRQSVAFWCNPISGHATLYWYQQILGQGPKLLIQFQNNGVVDDSQLPKDRFSAERLKGVDSTLKIQPAKLEDSAVYLCASSEASGRAEQFFGPGTRLTVL.

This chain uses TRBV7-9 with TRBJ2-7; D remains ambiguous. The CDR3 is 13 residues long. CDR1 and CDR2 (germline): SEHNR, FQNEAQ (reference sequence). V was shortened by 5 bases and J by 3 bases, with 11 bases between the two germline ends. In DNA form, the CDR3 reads TGTGCCAGCAGCCCCGAAGGCCGCTACGAGCAGTACTTC. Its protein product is CASSPEGRYEQYF.

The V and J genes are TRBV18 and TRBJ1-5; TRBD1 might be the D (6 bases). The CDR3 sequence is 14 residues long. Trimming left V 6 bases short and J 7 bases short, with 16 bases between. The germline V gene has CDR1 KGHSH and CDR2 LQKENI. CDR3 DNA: TGTGCCAGCTCGGTAAACAGGGTTGGGCAGCCCCAGCATTTT. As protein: CASSVNRVGQPQHF.

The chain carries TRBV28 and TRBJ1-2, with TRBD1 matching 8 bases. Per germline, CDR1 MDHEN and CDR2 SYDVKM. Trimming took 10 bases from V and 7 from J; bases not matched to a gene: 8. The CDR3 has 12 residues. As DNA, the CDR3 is TGTGCCACCTCGGACAGGGTTGCTGGCTACACCTTC. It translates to CATSDRVAGYTF.

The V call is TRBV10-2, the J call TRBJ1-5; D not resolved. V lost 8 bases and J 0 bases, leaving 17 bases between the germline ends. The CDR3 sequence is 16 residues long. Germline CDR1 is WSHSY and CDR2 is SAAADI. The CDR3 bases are TGCGCCAGCGGCGATCGCTTTGACATTAGCAATCAGCCCCAGCATTTT. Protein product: CASGDRFDISNQPQHF.

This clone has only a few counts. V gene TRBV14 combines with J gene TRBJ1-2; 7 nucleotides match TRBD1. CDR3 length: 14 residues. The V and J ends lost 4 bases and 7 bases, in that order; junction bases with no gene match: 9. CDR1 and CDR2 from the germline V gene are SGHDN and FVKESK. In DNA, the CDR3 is TGTGCCAGCAGCCCTAGACAGGGTGTAGGTGGCTACACCTTC. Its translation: CASSPRQGVGGYTF. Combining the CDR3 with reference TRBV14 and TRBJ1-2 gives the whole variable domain EAGVTQFPSHSVIEKGQTVTLRCDPISGHDNLYWYRRVMGKEIKFLLHFVKESKQDESGMPNNRFLAERTGGTYSTLKVQPAELEDSGVYFCASSPRQGVGGYTFGSGTRLTVV.

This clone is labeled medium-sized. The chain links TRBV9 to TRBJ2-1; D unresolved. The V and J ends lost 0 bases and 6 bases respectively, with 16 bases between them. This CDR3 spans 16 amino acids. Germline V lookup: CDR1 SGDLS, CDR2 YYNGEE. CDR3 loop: CASSVGSGWGSNEQFF. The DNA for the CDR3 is TGTGCCAGCAGCGTAGGCTCGGGCTGGGGAAGCAATGAGCAGTTCTTC.

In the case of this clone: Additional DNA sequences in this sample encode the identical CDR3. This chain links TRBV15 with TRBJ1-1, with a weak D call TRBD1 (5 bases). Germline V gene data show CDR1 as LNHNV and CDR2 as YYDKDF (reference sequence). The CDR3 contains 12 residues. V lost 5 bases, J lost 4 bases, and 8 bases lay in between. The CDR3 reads CATSRQGTEAFF. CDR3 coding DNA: TGTGCCACCAGCCGCCAGGGCACTGAAGCTTTCTTT.

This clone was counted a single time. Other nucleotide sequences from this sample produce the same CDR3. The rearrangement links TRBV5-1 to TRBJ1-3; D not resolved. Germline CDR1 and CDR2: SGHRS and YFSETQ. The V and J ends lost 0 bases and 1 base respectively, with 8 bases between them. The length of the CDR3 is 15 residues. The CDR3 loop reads CASSLGGESGNTIYF. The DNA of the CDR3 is TGCGCCAGCAGCTTGGGGGGAGAGTCTGGAAACACCATATATTTT.

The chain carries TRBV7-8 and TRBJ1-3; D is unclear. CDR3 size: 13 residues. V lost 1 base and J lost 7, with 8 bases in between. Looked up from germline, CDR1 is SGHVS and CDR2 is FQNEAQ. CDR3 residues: CASSLGGSNTIYF. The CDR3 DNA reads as TGTGCCAGCAGCTTAGGTGGCAGTAACACCATATATTTT.